This TCR beta chain was retrieved from a study of blood T cell repertoires in COVID-19. Study details: Samples came from the United States, Italy and Spain, spanning acute and convalescent COVID-19.

Original processing methods: Estimates of nucleated cell counts were drawn from the amplification of reference gene primers. TCRdb keeps only in-frame clones here, not all; method: immunoSEQ multiplex PCR. V, J and clone size were drawn from that table, and D and trimming were deduced from the DNA. The repertoire has roughly 170,000 clones, roughly nine tenths of them found once; the top ten carry 20%. Per the germline V gene, CDR1 is SGHDN and CDR2 is FVKESK. The ends were cut back, 2 bases at V and 1 base at J, with 8 bases in the middle. The CDR3 runs 15 residues. V usage is TRBV14 and J usage is TRBJ1-4; tentatively, D is TRBD1 (5 bases). The sequencing input was peripheral blood. The source of this sequence is a man between 65 and 85 years old with active or convalescent COVID-19. CDR3 coding DNA: TGTGCCAGCAGCCAATCGGGGGTAACTAATGAAAAACTGTTTTTT. It is translated as CASSQSGVTNEKLFF.